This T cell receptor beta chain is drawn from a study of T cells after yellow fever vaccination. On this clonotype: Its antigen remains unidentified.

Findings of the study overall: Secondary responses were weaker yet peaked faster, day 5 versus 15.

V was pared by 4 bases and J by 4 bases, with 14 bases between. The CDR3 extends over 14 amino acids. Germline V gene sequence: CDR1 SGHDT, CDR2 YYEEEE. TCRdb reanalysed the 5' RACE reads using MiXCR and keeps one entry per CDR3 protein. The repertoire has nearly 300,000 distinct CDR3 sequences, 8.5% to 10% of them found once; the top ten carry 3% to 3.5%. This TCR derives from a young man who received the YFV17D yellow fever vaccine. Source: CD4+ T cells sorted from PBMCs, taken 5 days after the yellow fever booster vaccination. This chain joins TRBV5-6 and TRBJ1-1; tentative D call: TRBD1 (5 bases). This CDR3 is CASSPHPGATEAFF. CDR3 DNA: TGTGCCAGCAGCCCCCATCCCGGGGCCACTGAAGCTTTCTTT.